The TCR beta chain under discussion was sequenced for a study of T-cell memory formation after mild COVID-19. The CDR3 is made up of 12 amino acids. Germline CDR1 is LGHDT and CDR2 is YNNKEL (reference sequence). Deletions cut 4 bases from V and 3 bases from J, with 7 bases between. TCRdb reanalysed the 5' RACE reads using MiXCR and keeps one entry per CDR3 protein. The sample carries roughly 200,000 distinct CDR3 sequences, around 21% recorded once. This clonotype was counted between two and nine times. This clonotype was sampled from an adult woman who had mild COVID-19 (a few samples of this study predate the infection). Cell type and time point are not known. This chain links TRBV3-1 with TRBJ2-7; no clear D. The sequenced sample was PBMCs or a T cell subset sorted from them (not recorded which). The CDR3 nucleotides are TGTGCCAGCAGCCCGCATTTCTACGAGCAGTACTTC. Translating it yields CASSPHFYEQYF.